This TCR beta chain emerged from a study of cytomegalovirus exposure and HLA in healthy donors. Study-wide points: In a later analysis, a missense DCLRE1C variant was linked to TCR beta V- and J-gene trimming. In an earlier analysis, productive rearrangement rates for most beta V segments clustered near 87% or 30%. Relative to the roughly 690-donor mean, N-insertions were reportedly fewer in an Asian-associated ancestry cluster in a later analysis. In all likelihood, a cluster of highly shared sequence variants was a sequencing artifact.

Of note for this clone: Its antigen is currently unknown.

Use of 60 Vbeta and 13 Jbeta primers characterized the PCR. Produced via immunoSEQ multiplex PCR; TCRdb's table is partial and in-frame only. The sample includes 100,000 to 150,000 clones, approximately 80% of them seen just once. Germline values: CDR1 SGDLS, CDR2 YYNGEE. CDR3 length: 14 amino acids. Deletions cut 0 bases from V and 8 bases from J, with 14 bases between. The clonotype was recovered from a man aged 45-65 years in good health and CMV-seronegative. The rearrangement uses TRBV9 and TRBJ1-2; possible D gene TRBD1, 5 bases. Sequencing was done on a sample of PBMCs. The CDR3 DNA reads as TGTGCCAGCAGCGTAGATTGGTGGGGGGTAGGCTACACCTTC. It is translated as CASSVDWWGVGYTF.